This passage covers 28 T cell receptor beta chains from one sample sequenced in a study of tumor-infiltrating lymphocytes in primary liver carcinoma (dated by TCRdb to between 2016 and 2019). Instrument on record: Illumina HiSeq 2500. A constant-region primer and ProtoScript II reverse transcriptase were used to reverse-transcribe TCRbeta-specific cDNA from 500 ng total RNA. The TCRbeta libraries were prepared through three rounds of nested multiplex PCR following a slightly modified ARM-PCR procedure. Each of the first two PCR rounds ran for roughly 9 cycles and used multiplex TRBV1-TRBV30 forward primers together with a Cbeta reverse primer. TCRdb itself trimmed the public reads at Q25 with fastp, ran MiXCR and retained productive beta chains. Rows merge per CDR3 protein into single entries with the most common DNA and genes. The sample table records under 50,000 distinct CDR3 sequences; over 65% of these occur just once. Jointly, the top ten make up roughly 27% of the sample.

Without any cell sorting, total RNA and DNA were extracted together from roughly 20-30 mg of bulk tissue using the AllPrep DNA/RNA mini kit. Sequencing was carried out using liver tumor tissue from sampling region 5. The sample's cell subset or site label is to be understood as: tumor region T5, tumor centre. The receptors stem from a man aged 40-50 years with primary liver carcinoma and hepatitis B virus infection.

In its sample, this clonotype was seen once. The missing conserved phenylalanine or tryptophan at the end of this CDR3 makes a read error likely. Because the CDR3's place on the DNA is in doubt, the DNA is left out and the CDR3 is given as listed by TCRdb. V and J are TRBV4-2 and TRBJ2-7; the table calls TRBD2, which could not be checked here. The CDR3 comprises 17 residues, both ends counted. Germline CDR1 and CDR2: LGHNA and YNFKEQ. CDR3 protein: CATTGLAGVYKSYEQHL.

Comments on this clonotype: Being one base from a much bigger clone, this may be a read error. A read error is likely, as this CDR3 ends without the conserved phenylalanine or tryptophan. The chain recombines TRBV5-1 with TRBJ2-5; no clear D. This CDR3 is built from 13 residues. Germline V lookup: CDR1 SGHRS, CDR2 YFSETQ. Trimming took 5 bases from V and 4 from J, leaving 12 bases between them. The CDR3 sequence is CASSFGGTETQYL. Written as DNA, the CDR3 is TGCGCCAGCAGTTTCGGTGGAACAGAGACCCAGTACTTA.

In the case of this clonotype: The final CDR3 position lacks the conserved phenylalanine or tryptophan, pointing to a likely read error. The rearrangement joins TRBV12-3 or TRBV12-4 to TRBJ1-1; D not resolved. Trimming removed 9 bases at V and 10 bases at J, with 21 bases between. The CDR3 loop spans 13 amino acids. CDR3 nucleotides: TGTGCCAGTAACCCCGGGCTCTCTTCGGGAGCTTTCTGT. Translation gives CASNPGLSSGAFC.

Turning to this clonotype: One junction end disagrees with the germline gene, perhaps due to a read error. J is TRBJ1-2 and V is TRBV6-5, with 7 bases that match TRBD1. The CDR3 has 17 amino acids. CDR1 MNHEY and CDR2 SVGAGI come from the germline V gene. In DNA, the CDR3 is TGTGCCAGCAGTTACTTACGGACAGGTGGTTCCGACTATGGTTACACCTTC. Protein: CASSYLRTGGSDYGYTF.

The V and J genes are TRBV15 and TRBJ1-6, with unresolved D. The V end lost 8 bases, the J end lost 0 bases, and 8 bases lay between the germline ends. Germline V gives CDR1 LNHNV, CDR2 YYDKDF (reference sequence). This CDR3 contains 14 residues. The CDR3 here is CATSGVSYNSPLHF. CDR3 in DNA: TGTGCCACCTCTGGCGTCTCCTATAATTCACCCCTCCACTTT.

This clonotype was seen ten or more times. The chain uses TRBV4-1 and TRBJ1-2; TRBD1 is a possible D gene (5 bases). Germline V gives CDR1 MGHRA, CDR2 YSYEKL. This CDR3 has 19 residues. V lost 1 base and J lost 0, with 21 bases in between. CDR3 DNA sequence: TGCGCCAGCAGCCAAGGTCGGGGACGTGAGTGGATTACTAACTATGGCTACACCTTC. Translating gives CASSQGRGREWITNYGYTF.

As to this clonotype: The conserved closing phenylalanine or tryptophan is absent in this CDR3, likely reflecting a read error. The V and J genes are TRBV28 and TRBJ2-1, with TRBD2 matching 11 bases. The CDR3 consists of 15 residues. V was pared by 2 bases and J by 9 bases, with 6 bases of the junction left unmatched. Germline-derived CDR1 and CDR2 are MDHEN and SYDVKM. CDR3 bases: TGTGCCAGCAGTTTAATGACTAGCGGGACGGGTGAGCAGTTCCTC. It translates to CASSLMTSGTGEQFL.

J is TRBJ2-7 and V is TRBV28, with 9 bases matching TRBD1. The CDR3 loop spans 14 amino acids. From germline, CDR1 is MDHEN and CDR2 SYDVKM. The CDR3 loop is CVSSEGGQGHEQYF. As DNA, the CDR3 is TGTGTCAGTAGTGAGGGGGGACAGGGCCACGAGCAGTACTTC. The whole variable domain, remainder taken from reference TRBV28 and TRBJ2-7, is DVKVTQSSRYLVKRTGEKVFLECVQDMDHENMFWYRQDPGLGLRLIYFSYDVKMKEKGDIPEGYSVSREKKERFSLILESASTNQTSMYLCVSSEGGQGHEQYFGPGTRLTVT.

Comments on this clonotype: A read error is possible here, since a much larger clone lies one base away. The chain is built from TRBV30 and TRBJ2-1; D remains unclear. The CDR3 loop spans 13 amino acids. Germline lookup yields CDR1 GTSNPN and CDR2 SVGIG (reference sequence). V lost 7 bases to trimming and J lost 6 bases, with 16 bases between them. CDR3 protein: CAFQGRKRNEQFF. The CDR3 DNA reads as TGTGCCTTCCAAGGCAGGAAACGCAATGAGCAGTTCTTC.

This sequence joins TRBV29-1 and TRBJ1-5; possibly TRBD1 for D (6 bases). The CDR3 covers 13 residues. Germline CDR1 reads SQVTM; CDR2 reads ANQGSEA. Deletions cut 5 bases from V and 5 bases from J, with 13 bases between. CDR3 in DNA: TGCAGCGTTACACAGGGATCGGATCAGCCCCAGCATTTT. It is translated as CSVTQGSDQPQHF.

To note about this clonotype: One junction end does not reproduce the germline sequence, and a read error may be involved. V is TRBV11-2 and J is TRBJ1-4; D possibly corresponds to TRBD1 (5 bases). The CDR3 consists of 14 residues. Germline CDR1 and CDR2: SGHAT and FQNNGV. The CDR3 sequence is CAIGRDLGGEELSF. In DNA form, the CDR3 reads TGTGCCATCGGACGAGATCTGGGAGGGGAAGAACTGTCTTTT.

This clonotype was counted many times. In DNA form, the CDR3 reads TGTGCCTGGAGTCGTAAAACAGGGATCCCCCCCTACACCGGGGAGCTGTTTTTT. This gives the protein CAWSRKTGIPPYTGELFF. The chain couples TRBV30 to TRBJ2-2; maybe TRBD1 (6 bases). The CDR3 length is 18 residues. V gave up 2 bases and J gave up 3 bases, with 22 bases separating them. CDR1 and CDR2 from the germline V gene are GTSNPN and SVGIG (reference sequence).

This clonotype has at least ten counts. V gene TRBV29-1 combines with J gene TRBJ1-2, with 7 bases aligning to TRBD1. J was trimmed by 1 base and V by 4 bases; bases with no gene match: 9. Germline CDR1 is SQVTM and CDR2 is ANQGSEA. This CDR3 has 15 residues. Here the CDR3 reads CSVAAGTDLNYGYTF. CDR3 coding DNA: TGCAGCGTTGCTGCCGGGACAGACCTTAACTATGGCTACACCTTC.

With regard to this clonotype: As the CDR3 is not closed by the conserved phenylalanine or tryptophan, this likely results from a read error. V gene TRBV10-3 combines with J gene TRBJ2-4; D remains unclear. Germline lookup yields CDR1 ENHRY and CDR2 SYGVKD. The CDR3 loop spans 13 amino acids. CDR3 nucleotide sequence: TGTGCTATCAGTGAGCCAACTAAAAACATTCAGTACCTC. This translates into CAISEPTKNIQYL.

The count of this clonotype is one. This may be a read error, as it is one base from a much larger clone. The chain joins TRBV5-1 to TRBJ2-3; maybe TRBD1 (6 bases). Trimming removed 6 bases at V and 2 bases at J, with 13 bases between. CDR1 and CDR2 (germline): SGHRS, YFSETQ. The CDR3 spans 14 residues. CDR3 nucleotide sequence: TGCGCCAGCAACTCAGCAGGGGCCACAGATACGCAGTATTTT. Protein product: CASNSAGATDTQYF.

This clonotype was observed a handful of times. The J gene is TRBJ1-4, the V gene TRBV5-1; unclear D gene. The CDR3 is made up of 15 amino acids. Trimming cost V 5 bases and J 1 base, with 12 bases left between them. In germline, CDR1 is SGHRS, CDR2 YFSETQ. This CDR3 reads CASSPDGVTNEKLFF. CDR3 DNA: TGCGCCAGCAGTCCCGATGGGGTAACTAATGAAAAACTGTTTTTT.

V usage is TRBV20-1 and J usage is TRBJ2-3; no definite D call. This CDR3 has 14 amino acids. V was pared by 0 bases and J by 4 bases, with 11 bases between. Germline V gene sequence: CDR1 DFQATT, CDR2 SNEGSKA (reference sequence). The CDR3 nucleotides read TGCAGTGCTAGAGATCAAATTATAGCAGATACGCAGTATTTT. Amino acid sequence: CSARDQIIADTQYF.

As regards this clonotype: A much larger clonotype is one base distant, so this may be a read error. The V and J genes are TRBV6-5 and TRBJ2-7, with D possibly TRBD1 on 6 matching bases. Germline CDR1 MNHEY, CDR2 SVGAGI. Trimming removed 4 bases at V and 5 bases at J, with 15 bases between. The length of the CDR3 is 14 residues. The CDR3 is CASSSGTFSNEQYF. The DNA for the CDR3 is TGTGCCAGCAGTTCCGGGACATTCAGCAACGAGCAGTACTTC.

On this clonotype itself: Lacking the conserved final phenylalanine or tryptophan, this CDR3 likely reflects a read error. The chain carries TRBV6-5 and TRBJ2-7, with TRBD2 as a possible D gene (5 bases). CDR1 and CDR2 from the germline V gene are MNHEY and SVGAGI. The germline V and J ends were trimmed by 9 bases and 3 bases, with 15 bases remaining between them. The CDR3 contains 13 residues. The CDR3 DNA is TGTGCCAGGAGCCGCGCGAGCGGCTACGAGCAGTACCTC. Translated: CARSRASGYEQYL.

Turning to this clonotype: Just one base apart from a much larger clone, this may be a read error. The V and J genes are TRBV5-1 and TRBJ2-1; no definite D call. Germline V gene data show CDR1 as SGHRS and CDR2 as YFSETQ. The length of the CDR3 is 13 residues. V dropped 3 bases and J dropped 6 bases, with 10 bases sitting between them. The chain's CDR3 is CASSSVRSNEQFF. As DNA, the CDR3 is TGCGCCAGCAGCTCCGTCCGAAGCAATGAGCAGTTCTTC.

As for this clonotype: Mismatch with germline at one junction end may stem from a read error. The rearrangement links TRBV4-2 to TRBJ2-3; maybe TRBD1 (5 bases). Per the germline V gene, CDR1 is LGHNA and CDR2 is YNFKEQ. The CDR3 length is 17 residues. CDR3 coding DNA: TGTGCCAGCAGCCGAGATTTTTGGCAGGGAAGCATAGATACGCAGTATTTT. Translation gives CASSRDFWQGSIDTQYF.

Remarks on this clonotype: An end of the junction does not agree with germline; a read error may underlie this. The chain carries TRBV4-1 and TRBJ2-5, with TRBD2 as a possible D gene (5 bases). The CDR3 contains 15 residues. CDR1 and CDR2 from the germline V gene are MGHRA and YSYEKL. The CDR3 bases are TGCTCCAGCAGCCAAGAATTAGGCAAGGGAGAGACCCAATACTTC. It is translated as CSSSQELGKGETQYF.

This clonotype was counted many times. The V call is TRBV6-1, the J call TRBJ2-7; D could derive from TRBD1 or TRBD2 (7 bases each). The CDR3 loop spans 14 amino acids. The V and J ends lost 6 bases and 7 bases respectively, with 19 bases between them. Germline V gene data show CDR1 as MNHNS and CDR2 as SASEGT. In DNA form, the CDR3 reads TGTGCCAGCAGCGAACAGGGGAGGGATGGAGAGCAGTACTTC. It encodes CASSEQGRDGEQYF.

In its sample, this clonotype was seen many times. J is TRBJ1-1 and V is TRBV4-1; D is uncertain. Between the trimmed V and J ends, which lost 0 bases and 3 bases, there was a span of 5 bases. The CDR3 is 13 residues long. CDR1 and CDR2 (germline): MGHRA, YSYEKL. Written as DNA, the CDR3 is TGCGCCAGCAGCCAAGATCGGGACACTGAAGCTTTCTTT. It specifies CASSQDRDTEAFF.

About this clonotype: Relative to the germline gene, one junction end is altered; a read error may explain this. V gene TRBV29-1 combines with J gene TRBJ1-2, with D possibly matching TRBD1 (5 bases). CDR3 length equals 13 residues. Germline V CDR1 and CDR2: SQVTM, ANQGSEA. The CDR3 loop reads CSVETIGAYSYTF. The CDR3 coding sequence is TGCAGCGTTGAGACTATAGGGGCCTATAGCTACACCTTC. The full variable domain, with the rest looked up from reference TRBV29-1 and TRBJ1-2, is SAVISQKPSRDICQRGTSLTIQCQVDSQVTMMFWYRQQPGQSLTLIATANQGSEATYESGFVIDKFPISRPNLTFSTLTVSNMSPEDSSIYLCSVETIGAYSYTFGSGTRLTVV.

This clonotype was seen ten or more times. The CDR3 coding sequence is TGTGCCAGCAGCCAAGGGGAGGGAGGGGAGACCCAGTACTTC. This codes for CASSQGEGGETQYF. The chain uses TRBV4-2 and TRBJ2-5; TRBD2 agrees at 7 bases. From germline, CDR1 is LGHNA and CDR2 YNFKEQ. With V trimmed by 1 base and J by 5 bases, 4 bases remained unmatched. The CDR3 has 14 amino acids.

This clonotype appeared a few times. The chain combines TRBV6-5 with TRBJ2-3; unclear D gene. V lost 8 bases to trimming and J lost 12 bases, with 6 bases between them. Germline V gives CDR1 MNHEY, CDR2 SVGAGI. The CDR3 extends over 8 amino acids. CDR3 DNA: TGTGCCAGCGGCACACAGTATTTT. Protein product: CASGTQYF.

Comment on this clonotype: A junction end diverges from the germline sequence, so it may reflect a read error. The chain uses TRBV11-2 and TRBJ2-1; possible D gene TRBD2, 7 bases. This CDR3 has 15 amino acids. The germline gives CDR1 SGHAT, CDR2 FQNNGV. CDR3: CVSSLGGGSYDEQFF. The CDR3 DNA reads TGTGTCAGCAGCTTAGGGGGGGGCTCCTACGATGAGCAGTTCTTC.